The TCR beta chain described here comes from a study of shared clonotypes between healthy human individuals. Study-wide findings and caveats: It was observed that about 5% of naive CD4 clonotypes were shared across several donors.

The assay was carried out at the deep level. In the sorted-subset replicate PCRs, approximately 200 ng DNA, roughly 30,000 T cell genomes, was used. Assay used: immunoSEQ multiplex PCR; TCRdb lists only in-frame clones, some missing. The sample holds roughly 2.2 million clones; around 92% are singletons and the top ten take 0.3% to 0.45%. None of the donors, who were healthy HIV-negative adults, had recently had acute infections or vaccinations. Trimming took 5 bases from V and 6 from J; bases not matched to a gene: 5. The CDR3 contains 15 residues. Germline V CDR1 and CDR2: SGHTA, FQGTGA. As to this clone: Antigen: not known. This CDR3 is also generated by other DNA sequences in the sample.

This rearrangement joins TRBV7-3 to TRBJ2-3, with 13 positions matching TRBD2. The sample taken for sequencing was naive CD4+ T cells from PBMCs. Stated subset: CD45RA+ positively selected. The receptor was derived from a man aged 18 to 30 in good health. Some clones in this sample may be carry-over from other donors' samples. This CDR3 reads CASSPRTSGSDTQYF. As DNA, the CDR3 is TGTGCCAGCAGCCCGCGGACTAGCGGGAGTGATACGCAGTATTTT.